The 27 T cell receptor beta chains presented below share a single source sample, sequenced in a study of blood T cell repertoires in COVID-19. The table came from immunoSEQ multiplex PCR; TCRdb's copy has only in-frame clones and leaves some out. The sample shows about 350,000 clones, 90% to 95% of them seen only once. The sample taken for sequencing was peripheral blood. These receptors were collected from a woman aged 18-29 years who had recovered from COVID-19.

The chain combines TRBV19 with TRBJ1-2, with 8 nucleotides matching TRBD1. The CDR3 contains 14 residues. From germline, CDR1 is LNHDA and CDR2 SQIVND (reference sequence). V lost 5 bases to trimming and J lost 9 bases; unmatched junction nucleotides: 11. CDR3 sequence reads: CASSQQGGVLSYTF. Here the CDR3 DNA reads TGTGCCAGTAGTCAACAGGGGGGGGTTTTGAGCTACACCTTC. Full variable domain (missing parts from reference TRBV19 and TRBJ1-2): DGGITQSPKYLFRKEGQNVTLSCEQNLNHDAMYWYRQDPGQGLRLIYYSQIVNDFQKGDIAEGYSVSREKKESFPLTVTSAQKNPTAFYLCASSQQGGVLSYTFGSGTRLTVV.

This CDR3 is CASSIGGQGPGELFF. CDR3 DNA sequence: TGTGCCAGTAGTATAGGGGGACAGGGTCCCGGGGAGCTGTTTTTT. The chain joins TRBV19 to TRBJ2-2; 9 nucleotides agree with TRBD1. J was trimmed by 6 bases and V by 1 base; bases with no gene match: 3. This CDR3 is 15 amino acids long. CDR1 and CDR2 from the germline V gene are LNHDA and SQIVND (reference sequence).

The J gene is TRBJ1-1, the V gene TRBV19; no reliable D call. This CDR3 region has 12 residues. CDR1 is LNHDA, CDR2 SQIVND, per germline (reference sequence). V lost 8 bases and J lost 5, with 12 bases in between. The DNA of the CDR3 is TGTGCCAGTGGGATTCGGGGAACTGAAGCTTTCTTT. Translated, it gives CASGIRGTEAFF.

The chain carries TRBV2 and TRBJ1-1; D uncertain. CDR3 length: 14 residues. V was clipped by 3 bases and J by 8 bases, with 16 bases between them. Germline V gene lookup returns CDR1 SNHLY and CDR2 FYNNEI. CDR3 sequence: CASSDDNPTWEAFF. The CDR3 DNA reads as TGTGCCAGCAGTGACGACAACCCAACGTGGGAAGCTTTCTTT.

The V call is TRBV11-3, the J call TRBJ1-2; 7 bases are shared with TRBD1. Germline assignment: CDR1 SGHNT and CDR2 YENEEA. With 1 base clipped from V and 8 bases from J, the junction kept 4 bases outside the gene matches. This CDR3 is 13 amino acids long. CDR3 loop: CASSLGQGGGYTF. The CDR3 DNA is TGTGCCAGCAGCTTAGGACAGGGAGGAGGCTACACCTTC.

The chain has TRBV2 and TRBJ2-1; D perhaps matches TRBD2 (6 bases). CDR3 length: 13 amino acids. CDR1 is SNHLY and CDR2 is FYNNEI in the germline V gene. V was clipped by 6 bases and J by 8 bases, with 14 bases between them. CDR3 in DNA: TGTGCCAGCAGCGATGGACTATCCGATGAGCAGTTCTTC. Protein product: CASSDGLSDEQFF.

The chain couples TRBV10-2 to TRBJ2-2; 12 bases agree with TRBD1. The trim removed 8 bases at V and 6 bases at J, leaving 10 bases unmatched. Germline values: CDR1 WSHSY, CDR2 SAAADI. The CDR3 contains 16 residues. The CDR3 DNA is TGCGCCAGCCGGGACAGGGGGCTAGCGGAGGCCGGGGAGCTGTTTTTT. This translates into CASRDRGLAEAGELFF.

This chain links TRBV18 with TRBJ1-1; 8 bases fit TRBD1. The trim removed 2 bases at V and 3 bases at J, leaving 2 bases unmatched. Germline CDR1 and CDR2: KGHSH and LQKENI. CDR3 length: 14 residues. In DNA, the CDR3 is TGTGCCAGCTCACCAGGACAGGGACACACTGAAGCTTTCTTT. Amino acids: CASSPGQGHTEAFF.

This clone was observed a single time. V gene TRBV5-6 combines with J gene TRBJ2-3; 9 bases are shared with TRBD2. The trim removed 2 bases at V and 4 bases at J, leaving 8 bases unmatched. The CDR3 has 16 amino acids. Germline V lookup: CDR1 SGHDT, CDR2 YYEEEE. The DNA of the CDR3 is TGTGCCAGCAGCTTTGAAGCGGGAGGTGTCTCAGATACGCAGTATTTT. Protein: CASSFEAGGVSDTQYF.

This clone was found many times. The V and J genes are TRBV6-5 and TRBJ1-5; 7 bases are shared with TRBD1. The V gene's germline CDR1 is MNHEY and CDR2 SVGAGI. The CDR3 covers 14 residues. With V trimmed by 2 bases and J by 4 bases, 2 bases remained unmatched. The chain's CDR3 is CASSYAGGNQPQHF. As DNA, the CDR3 is TGTGCCAGCAGTTACGCAGGGGGTAATCAGCCCCAGCATTTT.

The chain is built from TRBV19 and TRBJ2-1, with TRBD2 matching 13 bases. V was clipped by 3 bases and J by 0 bases; unmatched bases: 5. Germline lookup yields CDR1 LNHDA and CDR2 SQIVND (reference sequence). The CDR3 runs 18 residues. Here the CDR3 DNA reads TGTGCCAGTAGTATGGGACTAGCGGGAAGTAGCTCCTACAATGAGCAGTTCTTC. Its translation: CASSMGLAGSSSYNEQFF.

The chain joins TRBV13 to TRBJ2-3; 8 bases align to TRBD1. The CDR3 has 16 residues. Germline lookup yields CDR1 PRHDT and CDR2 FYEKMQ (reference sequence). Trimming took 3 bases from V and 3 from J; bases not matched to a gene: 8. The CDR3 nucleotides read TGTGCCAGCAGCTTTGAACAGGGGGAAAGGACAGATACGCAGTATTTT. Protein: CASSFEQGERTDTQYF.

The chain uses TRBV7-6 and TRBJ2-3; TRBD2 agrees at 9 bases. Germline-derived CDR1 and CDR2 are SGHVS and FNYEAQ. V lost 4 bases and J lost 6; bases outside the gene matches: 11. This CDR3 is built from 16 residues. The CDR3 loop reads CASSSTGTSLPDTQYF. CDR3 nucleotide sequence: TGTGCCAGCAGCTCCACCGGGACTAGCCTCCCGGATACGCAGTATTTT.

The chain joins TRBV5-5 to TRBJ1-1; TRBD1 matches 11 bases. The germline gives CDR1 SGHKS, CDR2 YYEKEE (reference sequence). V trimming: 0 bases; J trimming: 4 bases; junction bases outside the gene matches: 8. The CDR3 extends over 17 amino acids. The CDR3 protein is CASSLALGQGVGTEAFF. The CDR3 nucleotides read TGTGCCAGCAGCTTGGCCTTGGGACAGGGGGTGGGCACTGAAGCTTTCTTT.

This clone was detected only once. The rearrangement uses TRBV18 and TRBJ2-1; 7 bases are shared with TRBD2. CDR1 is KGHSH and CDR2 is LQKENI in the germline V gene. The CDR3 runs to 15 residues. The V and J ends lost 6 bases and 7 bases, in that order; junction bases with no gene match: 12. CDR3 sequence (DNA): TGTGCCAGCTCTCCTGGGACTACCTCCCGGAATGAGCAGTTCTTC. Protein sequence: CASSPGTTSRNEQFF.

This clone has only one observation. The rearrangement joins TRBV5-4 to TRBJ2-3; the D gene is possibly TRBD2 (6 bases). CDR1 and CDR2 (germline): SGHNT, YYREEE (reference sequence). Trimming took 4 bases from V and 6 from J, leaving 12 bases between them. The CDR3 sequence is 13 residues long. CDR3 nucleotide sequence: TGTGCCAGCAGCCGACTCCGGGGGGATACGCAGTATTTT. Translated: CASSRLRGDTQYF.

The rearrangement uses TRBV5-1 and TRBJ1-2; TRBD1 might be the D (5 bases). Germline CDR1 is SGHRS and CDR2 is YFSETQ. The CDR3 extends over 14 amino acids. V was clipped by 0 bases and J by 4 bases, with 10 bases between them. The CDR3 DNA reads TGCGCCAGCAGCTTGGTACAGGCGTCCTATGGCTACACCTTC. Translating gives CASSLVQASYGYTF.

V gene TRBV5-1 combines with J gene TRBJ2-2; D gene unclear. From germline, CDR1 is SGHRS and CDR2 YFSETQ. This CDR3 has 13 amino acids. V was clipped by 3 bases and J by 7 bases, with 10 bases between them. The CDR3 is CASSSSPSGELFF. The CDR3 nucleotides are TGCGCCAGCAGCTCAAGTCCTAGCGGGGAGCTGTTTTTT.

The chain uses TRBV29-1 and TRBJ1-6; no clear D. Germline loops: CDR1 SQVTM, CDR2 ANQGSEA. The CDR3 sequence is 12 residues long. V lost 2 bases to trimming and J lost 10 bases, with 9 bases between them. CDR3: CSVEQVRSPLHF. The CDR3 coding sequence is TGCAGCGTTGAACAGGTACGGTCACCCCTCCACTTT.

The chain has TRBV30 and TRBJ2-5, with 11 bases fitting TRBD2. The CDR3 extends over 14 amino acids. After removal of 5 bases from V and 2 bases from J, the junction contained 4 bases not matched to a gene. Per the germline V gene, CDR1 is GTSNPN and CDR2 is SVGIG (reference sequence). The CDR3 coding sequence is TGTGCCTGGGGGACTAGCGGATGGCAAGAGACCCAGTACTTC. This sequence encodes CAWGTSGWQETQYF.

The rearrangement links TRBV18 to TRBJ1-1; the D is unclear. V shed 6 bases and J shed 0 bases, with 11 bases lying between them. The length of the CDR3 is 14 residues. CDR1 is KGHSH, CDR2 LQKENI, per germline. This CDR3 is CASSPRPVNTEAFF. For the CDR3, the DNA is TGTGCCAGCTCCCCGCGGCCGGTGAACACTGAAGCTTTCTTT.

The rearrangement joins TRBV5-1 to TRBJ2-1, with D tentatively TRBD2 (5 bases). The CDR3 loop spans 14 amino acids. V was clipped by 5 bases and J by 2 bases, with 11 bases between them. The germline V gene has CDR1 SGHRS and CDR2 YFSETQ. CDR3 residues: CASSGGGPYNEQFF. CDR3 coding DNA: TGCGCCAGCAGTGGTGGCGGGCCCTACAATGAGCAGTTCTTC. Using reference TRBV5-1 and TRBJ2-1 for the parts outside the CDR3, the full variable domain is KAGVTQTPRYLIKTRGQQVTLSCSPISGHRSVSWYQQTPGQGLQFLFEYFSETQRNKGNFPGRFSGRQFSNSRSEMNVSTLELGDSALYLCASSGGGPYNEQFFGPGTRLTVL.

The V gene is TRBV27, the J gene TRBJ1-2; the match to TRBD1 covers 9 bases. Trimming cost V 5 bases and J 7 bases; bases outside gene matches: 11. This CDR3 has 15 residues. Germline lookup yields CDR1 MNHEY and CDR2 SMNVEV (reference sequence). CDR3 in DNA: TGTGCCAGCAGTCCCGGGACAGGGCCTGAGCGTGGCTACACCTTC. Its translation: CASSPGTGPERGYTF.

The chain has TRBV21-1 and TRBJ2-7; the listed D gene, TRBD2, was not tested against the DNA. TRBV21-1 is a known pseudogene. This CDR3 spans 14 amino acids. The CDR3 DNA is TGTGCCAGCAGCAAAGGACGGGAGCTTGAGGAGCAGTACGTC. Its translation: CASSKGRELEEQYV.

This chain links TRBV5-1 with TRBJ1-1, with 10 nucleotides matching TRBD1. Germline V gene sequence: CDR1 SGHRS, CDR2 YFSETQ. The CDR3 length is 14 residues. V was pared by 4 bases and J by 7 bases, with 7 bases of the junction left unmatched. The CDR3 nucleotides are TGCGCCAGCAGCCGACAGGGGGCGCCGGATGAAGCTTTCTTT. Amino acid sequence: CASSRQGAPDEAFF.

The V and J genes are TRBV15 and TRBJ2-3, with 12 bases matching TRBD2. V gave up 4 bases and J gave up 6 bases; unmatched junction bases: 11. The V gene's germline CDR1 is LNHNV and CDR2 YYDKDF (reference sequence). CDR3 length: 17 residues. This CDR3 reads CATSTIDRLAGDDTQYF. The CDR3 DNA follows: TGTGCCACCAGCACGATCGACAGACTAGCGGGAGACGATACGCAGTATTTT. The full variable domain, completed using reference TRBV15 and TRBJ2-3, is DAMVIQNPRYQVTQFGKPVTLSCSQTLNHNVMYWYQQKSSQAPKLLFHYYDKDFNNEADTPDNFQSRRPNTSFCFLDIRSPGLGDTAMYLCATSTIDRLAGDDTQYFGPGTRLTVL.

The rearrangement uses TRBV4-3 and TRBJ2-2; D ambiguous. Trimming shortened V by 0 bases and J by 0 bases, and 11 bases separated the two germline ends. The CDR3 contains 17 residues. Germline CDR1 LGHNA, CDR2 YSLEER. The CDR3 reads CASSQEPWQANTGELFF. The DNA of the CDR3 is TGCGCCAGCAGCCAAGAGCCGTGGCAGGCGAACACCGGGGAGCTGTTTTTT.